The rows below give T cell receptor beta chains drawn from one sample of a study of early stage breast cancer tumors. The assay was immunoSEQ multiplex PCR, and TCRdb's table has in-frame clones only and misses some. This table has tens of thousands of clones, roughly four fifths appearing once. Specimen: blood. The receptors come from a person in their fifties or sixties with breast cancer. Each CDR3 is given with its conserved first and last residue. D genes are given only for firm matches. Clone size appears in some rows only: once, few, many, or a class for an expanded clone.

size,D,J,V,DNA,CDR3
few,.,TRBJ1-4,TRBV7-2,TGTGCCAGCAGCCCACCCACGGGGGCTGGCGGTGAAAAACTGTTTTTT,CASSPPTGAGGEKLFF
once,.,TRBJ1-2,TRBV5-6,TGTGCCAGCAGGATGAATGGGTCGCCCCTTAACTATGGCTACACCTTC,CASRMNGSPLNYGYTF
.,TRBD2,TRBJ2-1,TRBV4-1,TGCGCCAGCAGCCAAGATACAGCGGGGGGCGCCTACAATGAGCAGTTCTTC,CASSQDTAGGAYNEQFF
.,.,TRBJ1-4,TRBV2,TGTGCCAGCGGGGGGACGGCAACTAATGAAAAACTGTTTTTT,CASGGTATNEKLFF
.,.,TRBJ2-1,TRBV29-1,TGCAGCGTTGAAGGCGGGAACTACAATGAGCAGTTCTTC,CSVEGGNYNEQFF
.,.,TRBJ2-3,TRBV12-5,TGTGCTAGTGGTCCCCGGGGCGCCACAGATACGCAGTATTTT,CASGPRGATDTQYF
once,TRBD1,TRBJ2-5,TRBV29-1,TGCAGCGTTAAACTACGGGACAGACCCAAAGAGACCCAGTACTTC,CSVKLRDRPKETQYF
.,TRBD2,TRBJ2-1,TRBV11-2,TGTGCCAGCAGATTGGGACTAGCGGGATCGTTGGAGCAGTTCTTC,CASRLGLAGSLEQFF
.,.,TRBJ2-7,TRBV4-2,TGTGCCAGCAGCCCCCGAAAGAAAGAGCAGTACTTC,CASSPRKKEQYF
.,.,TRBJ1-5,TRBV6-1,TGTGCCAGCAGGGACACTTATAGCAATCAGCCCCAGCATTTT,CASRDTYSNQPQHF
.,.,TRBJ1-1,TRBV7-2,TGTGCCAGCAGCTTAGATGGGTGGAACACTGAAGCTTTCTTT,CASSLDGWNTEAFF